This T cell receptor (beta chain) comes out of a study of blood T cells in healthy people across ages. Study overall: Template switching recovered approximately one barcoded beta molecule for every two T cells.

As concerns this clonotype: The target antigen is unknown.

Notes on the study in general: PBMCs left unsorted prevented a conclusive naive versus antigen-experienced comparison.

CDR3 length equals 18 residues. Trimming removed 2 bases at V and 8 bases at J, with 27 bases between. The germline V gene has CDR1 MGHRA and CDR2 YSYEKL. Next came a second PCR, run for about 6 to 11 cycles, which used a sample-barcoded 5' primer along with a J-beta primer mix. Samples each returned at least 3 million CDR3-containing paired-end reads. TCRdb re-called the 5' RACE reads with MiXCR, one entry per CDR3 protein. The data contain 650,000 to 800,000 distinct CDR3 sequences, around 42% of them singletons. The sequencing sample was made of blood. V and J are TRBV4-1 and TRBJ1-2; D uncertain. The source is a man in his sixties in good health. As DNA, the CDR3 is TGCGCCAGCAGCCAAAATAACGCCCCCCTATCGCGGGTAAACGGCTACACCTTC. This encodes CASSQNNAPLSRVNGYTF.